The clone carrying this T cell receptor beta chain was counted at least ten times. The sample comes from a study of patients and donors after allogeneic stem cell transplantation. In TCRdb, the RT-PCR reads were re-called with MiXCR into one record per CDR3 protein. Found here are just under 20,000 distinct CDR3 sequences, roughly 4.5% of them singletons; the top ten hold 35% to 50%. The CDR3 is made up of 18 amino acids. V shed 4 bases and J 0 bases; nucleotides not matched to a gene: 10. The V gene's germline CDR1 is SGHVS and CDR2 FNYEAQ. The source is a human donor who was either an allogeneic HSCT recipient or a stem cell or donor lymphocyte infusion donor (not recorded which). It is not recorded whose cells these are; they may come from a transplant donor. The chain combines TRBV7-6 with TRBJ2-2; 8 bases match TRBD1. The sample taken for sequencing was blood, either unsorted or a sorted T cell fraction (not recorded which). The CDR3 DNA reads TGTGCCAGCAGCTCCAATATTGCAGGGGGCGCGAACACCGGGGAGCTGTTTTTT. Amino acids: CASSSNIAGGANTGELFF.